This passage covers 13 T cell receptor beta chains from one sample sequenced in a study of blood T cell repertoires in COVID-19 (dated by TCRdb to 2020 to 2021). The library was obtained by the immunoSEQ multiplex PCR assay. Entries here come from immuneACCESS through TCRdb and include only in-frame sequences with V and J called. Some clones fail to appear in such tables; in the studies checked, an unresolved V gene covers under half of the shortfall, and the cause of the remainder is unknown. In all, the sample holds around 58,000 clones, and less than 85% of those were seen once. Clones ranked in the top ten supply approximately 5.7% of the sample. The sequencing sample was made of peripheral blood. The origin of the receptors is a human donor in a cohort sampled during active COVID-19.

The chain carries TRBV3-1 (or the pseudogene TRBV3-2) and TRBJ2-2; D might be TRBD2 (6 bases). V shed 4 bases and J shed 7 bases, with 19 bases lying between them. Germline values: CDR1 LGHDT, CDR2 YNNKEL (reference sequence). The CDR3 spans 16 residues. CDR3 protein: CASSPGGGVVGGELFF. For the CDR3, the DNA is TGTGCCAGCAGCCCGGGCGGCGGGGTGGTAGGCGGGGAGCTGTTTTTT.

In the case of this clone: The junction shows a germline mismatch at one end, possibly a read error. The chain couples TRBV15 to TRBJ1-1; TRBD1 aligns across 7 bases. This CDR3 spans 15 amino acids. Germline loops: CDR1 LNHNV, CDR2 YYDKDF (reference sequence). CDR3 bases: TGTGCCACCAGCAGAGGCTCAGGGGGGATGACTGAAGTTTTCTTT. This codes for CATSRGSGGMTEVFF.

The table lists this clone with many counts. J is TRBJ2-5 and V is TRBV6-4; 7 bases match TRBD1. V shed 3 bases, J shed 5 bases, and the junction held 9 bases outside the gene matches. Germline CDR1 reads MRHNA; CDR2 reads SNTAGT. This CDR3 has 15 residues. As DNA, the CDR3 is TGTGCCAGCAGTGAAAAGCAGGGGGAAGGGGAGACCCAGTACTTC. Its translation: CASSEKQGEGETQYF.

The chain recombines TRBV18 with TRBJ1-1; D call uncertain. The CDR3 is 15 residues long. Germline CDR1 KGHSH, CDR2 LQKENI. Deletions cut 2 bases from V and 1 base from J, with 11 bases between. CDR3 residues: CASSPDFNPNTEAFF. CDR3 nucleotides: TGTGCCAGCTCACCAGACTTTAACCCGAACACTGAAGCTTTCTTT.

The V and J genes are TRBV9 and TRBJ1-4; TRBD1 might be the D (5 bases). Germline CDR1 is SGDLS and CDR2 is YYNGEE. V dropped 4 bases and J dropped 7 bases, with 17 bases sitting between them. This CDR3 has 15 residues. The CDR3 reads CASSSSAGRGEKLFF. The CDR3 nucleotides read TGTGCCAGCAGCTCGTCAGCGGGGCGGGGTGAAAAACTGTTTTTT.

This chain joins TRBV7-2 and TRBJ1-2; D remains ambiguous. This CDR3 has 13 amino acids. Per the germline V gene, CDR1 is SGHTA and CDR2 is FQGNSA. The V end was cut by 3 bases, the J end by 4 bases, with 9 bases between. Here the CDR3 reads CASSLSDIYGYTF. CDR3 nucleotide sequence: TGTGCCAGCAGCTTGTCAGACATCTATGGCTACACCTTC.

This clone was found a few times. The chain carries TRBV11-3 and TRBJ1-5, with TRBD1 matching 9 bases. V shed 11 bases and J 5 bases; nucleotides not matched to a gene: 16. The CDR3 spans 16 residues. Germline V gene sequence: CDR1 SGHNT, CDR2 YENEEA. Here the CDR3 reads CAYSGTGSWSDQPQHF. The CDR3 nucleotides read TGTGCCTATTCCGGGACAGGGAGTTGGAGCGATCAGCCCCAGCATTTT.

This chain links TRBV28 with TRBJ2-7, with 7 bases lining up with TRBD1. The CDR3 covers 14 residues. With 5 bases clipped from V and 2 bases from J, the junction kept 6 bases outside the gene matches. Germline V gene sequence: CDR1 MDHEN, CDR2 SYDVKM. The CDR3 reads CASSLPGQPYEQYF. The CDR3 nucleotides read TGTGCCAGCAGTCTTCCGGGACAGCCCTACGAGCAGTACTTC.

This chain uses TRBV5-6 with TRBJ1-6; 9 bases are a match to TRBD1. The V segment lost 2 bases and the J segment 9 bases; nucleotides outside the gene matches: 3. Germline V gene sequence: CDR1 SGHDT, CDR2 YYEEEE. The CDR3 runs 14 residues. The CDR3, as DNA: TGTGCCAGCAGCTTCCGGGACAGGGTTTCACCCCTCCACTTT. Translating gives CASSFRDRVSPLHF.

This chain links TRBV5-1 with TRBJ1-5; no firm D call. There are 15 residues in the CDR3. Trimming shortened V by 0 bases and J by 0 bases, and 7 bases separated the two germline ends. Germline V gene data show CDR1 as SGHRS and CDR2 as YFSETQ. The CDR3 DNA reads as TGCGCCAGCAGCTTGGGGCCGTATAGCAATCAGCCCCAGCATTTT. Amino acid sequence: CASSLGPYSNQPQHF.

This chain joins TRBV9 and TRBJ2-3; a weak D match, TRBD2 (5 bases). V dropped 3 bases and J dropped 4 bases, with 6 bases sitting between them. CDR3 length: 12 residues. Germline lookup yields CDR1 SGDLS and CDR2 YYNGEE. For the CDR3, the DNA is TGTGCCAGCAGCGGGGGAGCAGATACGCAGTATTTT. This encodes CASSGGADTQYF.

This clone occurred a few times. The rearrangement uses TRBV5-1 and TRBJ2-2, with 7 bases matching TRBD1. The CDR3 runs 16 residues. V shed 4 bases, J shed 3 bases, and the junction held 9 bases outside the gene matches. Germline CDR1 and CDR2: SGHRS and YFSETQ. The CDR3 loop is CASSAPGQMYTGELFF. The CDR3 coding sequence is TGCGCCAGCAGCGCCCCGGGACAGATGTACACCGGGGAGCTGTTTTTT.

The rearrangement links TRBV18 to TRBJ1-3, with D unclear. Deletions cut 2 bases from V and 4 bases from J, with 15 bases between. CDR1 is KGHSH and CDR2 is LQKENI in the germline V gene. The CDR3 contains 16 residues. The CDR3 DNA reads as TGTGCCAGCTCACCAAGTCAGGTGGCGGGCGGAAACACCATATATTTT. Translation: CASSPSQVAGGNTIYF.